These 28 T cell receptor beta chains came from one sample sequenced in a study of T-cell memory formation after mild COVID-19. Each CDR3 protein is one row after TCRdb ran MiXCR on the 5' RACE reads. In the table there are about 190,000 distinct CDR3 sequences, around 16% of which are singletons. The sample was PBMCs or a T cell subset sorted from them (not recorded which). Receptor source: an adult woman who had mild COVID-19 (a few samples of this study predate the infection). Cell type and time point are not known.

Only a few counts were recorded for this clonotype. The chain's CDR3 is CSALRGGGTEAFF. For the CDR3, the DNA is TGCAGTGCCCTGCGGGGGGGCGGCACTGAAGCTTTCTTT. The rearrangement links TRBV20-1 to TRBJ1-1; D perhaps matches TRBD1 (6 bases). Trimming removed 6 bases at V and 4 bases at J, with 15 bases between. Germline values: CDR1 DFQATT, CDR2 SNEGSKA (reference sequence). The CDR3 runs 13 residues.

The genes are TRBV7-9 and TRBJ2-7, with D unresolved. The CDR3 covers 11 residues. From germline, CDR1 is SEHNR and CDR2 FQNEAQ (reference sequence). Trimming pared 5 bases from V and 2 bases from J, leaving 4 bases between. The CDR3 DNA is TGTGCCAGCAGCCACACCTACGAGCAGTACTTC. Its protein is CASSHTYEQYF.

The chain is built from TRBV15 and TRBJ1-1; D not certain. The CDR3 contains 15 residues. Trimming removed 2 bases from V and 0 bases from J, with 10 bases in between. Germline-derived CDR1 and CDR2 are LNHNV and YYDKDF (reference sequence). In DNA form, the CDR3 reads TGTGCCACCAGCAGACACCCCGGGGTGAACACTGAAGCTTTCTTT. Its protein is CATSRHPGVNTEAFF.

The chain uses TRBV29-1 and TRBJ1-1; D perhaps matches TRBD1 (6 bases). Germline CDR1 and CDR2: SQVTM and ANQGSEA. The length of the CDR3 is 16 residues. V lost 0 bases, J lost 4 bases, and 18 bases lay in between. CDR3 protein: CSVEDSGGRRTTEAFF. The CDR3 DNA sequence: TGCAGCGTTGAAGATTCTGGGGGGCGACGGACCACTGAAGCTTTCTTT.

In this sample, this clonotype turned up a few times. This chain joins TRBV7-9 and TRBJ2-5; no definite D call. The length of the CDR3 is 14 residues. V lost 5 bases and J 2 bases, leaving 12 bases between the germline ends. The V gene's germline CDR1 is SEHNR and CDR2 FQNEAQ (reference sequence). The CDR3 DNA reads as TGTGCCAGCAGCCCCGGATGGGGACAAGAGACCCAGTACTTC. It encodes CASSPGWGQETQYF.

Only a few counts were recorded for this clonotype. The chain links TRBV7-8 to TRBJ2-3; the match to TRBD2 covers 10 bases. CDR3 length: 15 amino acids. Trimming cost V 5 bases and J 3 bases; bases outside gene matches: 5. The germline V gene encodes CDR1 SGHVS and CDR2 FQNEAQ. The CDR3 region has the DNA TGTGCCAGCAGCCGTGGACTAGCGGAAACAGATACGCAGTATTTT. It encodes CASSRGLAETDTQYF.

This clonotype was observed a handful of times. V is TRBV20-1 and J is TRBJ2-1; TRBD2 might be the D (5 bases). Germline loops: CDR1 DFQATT, CDR2 SNEGSKA (reference sequence). CDR3 length: 15 residues. Trimming removed 3 bases from V and 2 bases from J, with 14 bases in between. CDR3 coding DNA: TGCAGTGCTAGGAGTCTAGCATGGGCCTACAATGAGCAGTTCTTC. Its protein is CSARSLAWAYNEQFF.

J is TRBJ2-1 and V is TRBV27; no definite D call. V was trimmed by 3 bases and J by 7 bases, leaving 13 bases between them. CDR1 is MNHEY, CDR2 SMNVEV, per germline (reference sequence). The CDR3 has 14 residues. In nucleotides, the CDR3 is TGTGCCAGCAGTTTCACGTCCTTGGGGAATGAGCAGTTCTTC. It is translated as CASSFTSLGNEQFF.

This sequence joins TRBV6-5 and TRBJ1-6, with D possibly matching TRBD1 (6 bases). Trimming cost V 7 bases and J 6 bases, with 19 bases left between them. There are 16 residues in the CDR3. The V gene's germline CDR1 is MNHEY and CDR2 SVGAGI. CDR3: CASTPSPTGRNSPLHF. CDR3 in DNA: TGTGCCAGCACCCCCTCTCCGACAGGCCGTAATTCACCCCTCCACTTT.

V gene TRBV21-1 combines with J gene TRBJ2-7; the table gives TRBD2 as D, unverified against the DNA. TRBV21-1 is described as a pseudogene. The CDR3 covers 17 residues. CDR3 loop: CASSNEGSGRTSYEQYF. The CDR3 region has the DNA TGTGCCAGCAGCAACGAGGGGAGCGGGAGGACCTCCTACGAGCAGTACTTC.

The CDR3 nucleotides are TGTGCCAGCAGGGTACAGCTCAATCAGCCCCAGCATTTT. Its translation is CASRVQLNQPQHF. The rearrangement links TRBV6-1 to TRBJ1-5; D call uncertain. Germline lookup yields CDR1 MNHNS and CDR2 SASEGT. V lost 6 bases to trimming and J lost 3 bases, with 9 bases between them. The CDR3 totals 13 residues.

This clonotype has only a few counts. The V and J genes are TRBV7-9 and TRBJ1-1, with D possibly TRBD1 on 5 matching bases. Trimming removed 10 bases from V and 1 base from J, with 7 bases in between. The CDR3 is 11 residues long. Per the germline V gene, CDR1 is SEHNR and CDR2 is FQNEAQ (reference sequence). The CDR3 region is CANDRNTEAFF. CDR3 bases: TGTGCCAACGACAGGAACACTGAAGCTTTCTTT.

The rearrangement uses TRBV21-1 and TRBJ1-5; the DNA was not used to check the table's D call, TRBD1. TRBV21-1 is deemed a pseudogene. The CDR3 extends over 15 amino acids. CDR3 sequence (DNA): TGTGCCAGCAGCAAAAACGCAGGGGCGGGACAGCCCCAGCATTTT. Translating gives CASSKNAGAGQPQHF.

In this sample, this clonotype turned up a few times. The chain combines TRBV4-1 with TRBJ1-1; the D is unclear. The CDR3 loop spans 16 amino acids. Germline values: CDR1 MGHRA, CDR2 YSYEKL. V shed 0 bases and J shed 11 bases, with 22 bases lying between them. The CDR3 region is CASSQDRVGLKFGAFF. The CDR3 bases are TGCGCCAGCAGCCAAGATCGGGTCGGCCTGAAATTCGGGGCTTTCTTT.

This clonotype was counted between two and nine times. The chain combines TRBV7-9 with TRBJ2-1; the D gene is possibly TRBD1 (6 bases). The CDR3 runs to 14 residues. The V gene's germline CDR1 is SEHNR and CDR2 FQNEAQ (reference sequence). V lost 5 bases and J lost 1, with 9 bases in between. The CDR3: CASSLDRSYNEQFF. CDR3 nucleotides: TGTGCCAGCAGCCTAGACAGGTCCTACAATGAGCAGTTCTTC.

The chain uses TRBV29-1 and TRBJ1-6; a possible D gene is TRBD1 (5 bases). Trimming cost V 4 bases and J 5 bases, with 9 bases left between them. CDR1 is SQVTM, CDR2 ANQGSEA, per germline. CDR3 length equals 13 residues. The CDR3 DNA sequence: TGCAGCGTTGGGGACGGTAATAATTCACCCCTCCACTTT. This translates into CSVGDGNNSPLHF. The whole variable domain, filled in from reference TRBV29-1 and TRBJ1-6, reads SAVISQKPSRDICQRGTSLTIQCQVDSQVTMMFWYRQQPGQSLTLIATANQGSEATYESGFVIDKFPISRPNLTFSTLTVSNMSPEDSSIYLCSVGDGNNSPLHFGNGTRLTVT.

This clonotype showed up just a few times. V is TRBV19 and J is TRBJ2-2; TRBD1 or TRBD2 may be the D gene (6 bases each). The CDR3 runs to 16 residues. V lost 5 bases, J lost 0 bases, and 13 bases lay in between. CDR1 LNHDA and CDR2 SQIVND come from the germline V gene (reference sequence). Here the CDR3 reads CASSLRRGANTGELFF. Here the CDR3 DNA reads TGTGCCAGTAGTCTACGGAGGGGGGCGAACACCGGGGAGCTGTTTTTT.

This chain links TRBV12-3 or TRBV12-4 with TRBJ1-2; D unresolved. The CDR3 contains 12 residues. Between the trimmed V and J ends, which lost 1 base and 8 bases, there was a span of 8 bases. The CDR3 sequence is CASSLEAGGYTF. In nucleotides, the CDR3 is TGTGCCAGCAGTTTAGAGGCTGGAGGCTACACCTTC.

The rearrangement joins TRBV14 to TRBJ2-1, with D possibly being TRBD1 (7 bases). Per the germline V gene, CDR1 is SGHDN and CDR2 is FVKESK. The V end lost 4 bases, the J end lost 6 bases, and 13 bases lay between the germline ends. CDR3 length: 14 amino acids. The CDR3 bases are TGTGCCAGCAGCCTCTGGAGGGACAGCAATGAGCAGTTCTTC. This gives the protein CASSLWRDSNEQFF.

The J gene is TRBJ1-2, the V gene TRBV7-2, with 10 bases identical to TRBD1. CDR3 length: 13 amino acids. Germline V gene sequence: CDR1 SGHTA, CDR2 FQGNSA. V lost 6 bases and J lost 9; bases outside the gene matches: 7. The CDR3 spells CASSDRGRGSYTF. In DNA, the CDR3 is TGTGCCAGCAGTGACAGGGGGCGGGGGAGCTACACCTTC.

The CDR3 loop reads CASSLDWNQPQHF. The CDR3 DNA is TGTGCCAGCAGCTTAGATTGGAATCAGCCCCAGCATTTT. This chain uses TRBV7-8 with TRBJ1-5; D is uncertain. The V gene's germline CDR1 is SGHVS and CDR2 FQNEAQ. Trimming took off 1 base at V and 4 bases at J, with 5 bases between the two ends. The CDR3 spans 13 residues.

The J gene is TRBJ2-2, the V gene TRBV6-2 or TRBV6-3; 12 bases agree with TRBD1. This CDR3 is built from 20 residues. CDR1 MNHEY and CDR2 SVGEGT come from the germline V gene. With 6 bases clipped from V and 0 bases from J, the junction kept 14 bases outside the gene matches. CDR3 in DNA: TGTGCCAGCAGACGAAACCGGGACAGGGGGCTCTCCGCGAACACCGGGGAGCTGTTTTTT. The encoded protein is CASRRNRDRGLSANTGELFF.

The chain combines TRBV28 with TRBJ2-7, with TRBD2 identical over 11 bases. Germline lookup yields CDR1 MDHEN and CDR2 SYDVKM. The ends lost 5 bases at V and 9 bases at J; junction bases unmatched: 12. This CDR3 region has 15 residues. The CDR3 loop is CASSPTSGTIMRQYF. In nucleotides, the CDR3 is TGTGCCAGCAGTCCGACTAGCGGGACTATTATGCGGCAGTACTTC.

This clonotype was picked up a small number of times. The J gene is TRBJ2-1, the V gene TRBV5-1; D gene ambiguous. The germline V gene encodes CDR1 SGHRS and CDR2 YFSETQ. The CDR3 sequence is 15 residues long. Trimming took off 0 bases at V and 2 bases at J, with 9 bases between the two ends. CDR3 residues: CASSLGEFPYNEQFF. The CDR3 region has the DNA TGCGCCAGCAGCTTGGGCGAGTTTCCCTACAATGAGCAGTTCTTC.

This clonotype occurred once. This chain connects TRBV24-1 to TRBJ1-2; D call uncertain. The CDR3 is made up of 11 amino acids. The ends were cut back, 9 bases at V and 12 bases at J, with 16 bases in the middle. Germline CDR1 is KGHDR and CDR2 is SFDVKD. The CDR3 loop is CATSNGLAHTF. The DNA of the CDR3 is TGTGCCACCTCCAACGGACTGGCGCACACCTTC.

This sequence joins TRBV5-1 and TRBJ2-7, with 8 bases matching TRBD1. The CDR3 is made up of 16 amino acids. Per germline, CDR1 SGHRS and CDR2 YFSETQ. Trimming removed 3 bases from V and 1 base from J; junction bases left unmatched: 9. Written as DNA, the CDR3 is TGCGCCAGCAGCTCCAGCCCGGACAGGGCATCCTACGAGCAGTACTTC. Translated, it gives CASSSSPDRASYEQYF.

The chain combines TRBV7-3 with TRBJ2-3, with a weak D call TRBD1 (5 bases). CDR1 SGHTA and CDR2 FQGTGA come from the germline V gene. The CDR3 loop spans 13 amino acids. The V gene lost 5 bases and the J gene lost 2 bases, with 8 bases spanning the gap. Here the CDR3 DNA reads TGTGCCAGCAGCCCTGGGGCCACAGATACGCAGTATTTT. This codes for CASSPGATDTQYF.

This clonotype has more than one count but fewer than ten. The chain is built from TRBV19 and TRBJ2-2; a possible D gene is TRBD1 (6 bases). The CDR3 loop spans 15 amino acids. Germline V CDR1 and CDR2: LNHDA, SQIVND (reference sequence). V gave up 6 bases and J gave up 3 bases, with 14 bases separating them. The CDR3 reads CASSRGFSDTGELFF. The CDR3 region has the DNA TGTGCCAGTAGCAGGGGTTTTTCGGACACCGGGGAGCTGTTTTTT.